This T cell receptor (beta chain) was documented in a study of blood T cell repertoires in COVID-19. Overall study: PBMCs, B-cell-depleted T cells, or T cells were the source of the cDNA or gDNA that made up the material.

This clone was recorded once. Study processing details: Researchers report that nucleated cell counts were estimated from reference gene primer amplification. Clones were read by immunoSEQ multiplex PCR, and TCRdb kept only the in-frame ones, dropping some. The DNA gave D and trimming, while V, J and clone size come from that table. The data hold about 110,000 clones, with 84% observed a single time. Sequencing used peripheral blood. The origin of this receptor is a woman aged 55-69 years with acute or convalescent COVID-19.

The DNA for the CDR3 is TGTGCCAGTAGTAGACTAGCGGGGGACACCGGGGAGCTGTTTTTT. This codes for CASSRLAGDTGELFF. This chain uses TRBV19 with TRBJ2-2, with 12 bases that match TRBD2. CDR3 length: 15 residues. Germline V CDR1 and CDR2: LNHDA, SQIVND (reference sequence). J was trimmed by 3 bases and V by 4 bases; bases with no gene match: 0.